This T cell receptor (beta chain) originates from a study of cytomegalovirus exposure and HLA in healthy donors. A remark on this clone: Its antigen is not known.

Primers for the PCR totalled 60 Vbeta and 13 Jbeta. The method was immunoSEQ multiplex PCR; TCRdb's version includes in-frame clones alone and lacks a portion of them. The sample shows 200,000 or so clones, around 73% of them seen only once. General observations from the study: An apparent linkage of common viral pathogens to several of the most significant clusters emerged in a later analysis. Immune exposure data for these donors was limited to CMV serostatus. Across donors, sequencing depth was assumed by presence/absence analyses to be roughly uniform.

Germline CDR1 reads SGHDN; CDR2 reads FVKESK. Trimming took 4 bases from V and 4 from J; bases not matched to a gene: 0. This CDR3 contains 13 residues. The receptor comes from a woman aged 25 to 39 in good health and CMV-seropositive. Sequencing used PBMCs. The chain recombines TRBV14 with TRBJ2-7; TRBD2 aligns across 11 bases. In DNA, the CDR3 is TGTGCCAGCAGCCGGACTAGCGGGTACGAGCAGTACTTC. Protein: CASSRTSGYEQYF. The variable domain in full, with the rest retrieved from reference TRBV14 and TRBJ2-7, is EAGVTQFPSHSVIEKGQTVTLRCDPISGHDNLYWYRRVMGKEIKFLLHFVKESKQDESGMPNNRFLAERTGGTYSTLKVQPAELEDSGVYFCASSRTSGYEQYFGPGTRLTVT.